This T cell receptor (beta chain) is drawn from a study of T cell repertoires in cytomegalovirus infection. Turning to the study itself: Used in the study were CMV epitopes, some recently identified and HLA-C-restricted, others well-studied and HLA-B-restricted.

CDR3 size: 15 residues. CDR1 SEHNR and CDR2 FQNEAQ come from the germline V gene (reference sequence). The trim removed 2 bases at V and 5 bases at J, leaving 8 bases unmatched. TCRdb reprocessed the reads with MiXCR, giving one entry per CDR3 protein. The sample lists roughly 990,000 distinct CDR3 sequences; 31% were seen once. In the case of this clonotype: No antigen is known for it.

The input for sequencing was cultured CD8+ T cells from PBMCs, taken from culture after CMV antigen stimulation. This sequence joins TRBV7-9 and TRBJ1-1; 7 nucleotides match TRBD1. This clonotype was obtained from a human donor in good health (CMV status not recorded). Some clones in this sample may be carry-over from other donors' samples. This chain's CDR3 is CASSLITGVETEAFF. The CDR3 DNA sequence: TGTGCCAGCAGCTTAATCACAGGGGTAGAGACTGAAGCTTTCTTT.